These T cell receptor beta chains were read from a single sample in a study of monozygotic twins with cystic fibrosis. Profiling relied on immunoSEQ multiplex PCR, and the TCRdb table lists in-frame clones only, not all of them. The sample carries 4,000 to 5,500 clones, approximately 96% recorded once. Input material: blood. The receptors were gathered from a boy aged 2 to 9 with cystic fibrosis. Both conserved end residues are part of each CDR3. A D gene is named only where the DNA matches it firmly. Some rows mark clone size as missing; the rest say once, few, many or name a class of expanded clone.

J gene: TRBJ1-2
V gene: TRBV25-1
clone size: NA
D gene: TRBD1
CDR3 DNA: TGTGCCAGCAGTCCCCCGGGACAGTATTATGGCTACACCTTC
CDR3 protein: CASSPPGQYYGYTF

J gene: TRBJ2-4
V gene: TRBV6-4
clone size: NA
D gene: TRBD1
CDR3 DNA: TGTGCCAGCAGACCGGGACAGTCCGCTCCGGAAGGCATTCAGTACTTC
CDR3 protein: CASRPGQSAPEGIQYF

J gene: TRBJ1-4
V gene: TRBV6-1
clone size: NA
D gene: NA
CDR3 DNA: TGTGCCAGCAGTACTTATCTCTACGAAAAACTGTTTTTT
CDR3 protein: CASSTYLYEKLFF

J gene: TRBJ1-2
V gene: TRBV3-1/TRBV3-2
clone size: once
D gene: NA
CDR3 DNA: TGTGCCAGCAGATATGGCTACACCTTC
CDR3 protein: CASRYGYTF

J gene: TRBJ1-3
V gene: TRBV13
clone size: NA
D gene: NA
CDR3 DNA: TGTGCCAGCAGCTCGTTCCTAATACAGGGTGAGGTGGGAAACACCATATATTTT
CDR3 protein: CASSSFLIQGEVGNTIYF

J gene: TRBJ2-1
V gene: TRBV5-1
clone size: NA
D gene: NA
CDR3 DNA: TGCGCCAGCAGCTTAGGGCCACAGAGCGGGAATGAGCAGTTCTTC
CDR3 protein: CASSLGPQSGNEQFF

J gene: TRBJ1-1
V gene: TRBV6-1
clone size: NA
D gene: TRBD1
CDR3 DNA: TGTGCCAGCAGTGAAAAGGGGTGGGACAGAAACACTGAAGCTTTCTTT
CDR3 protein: CASSEKGWDRNTEAFF

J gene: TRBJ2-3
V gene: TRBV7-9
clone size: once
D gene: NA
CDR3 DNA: TGTGCCAGCAGCTTAAATCCGGTCCTCCCCGCAGATACGCAGTATTTT
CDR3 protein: CASSLNPVLPADTQYF

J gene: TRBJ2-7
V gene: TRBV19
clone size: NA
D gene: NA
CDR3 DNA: TGTGCCAGTAGTGTTTGGGGAGCACGAGGGACCTCCTACGAGCAGTACTTC
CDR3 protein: CASSVWGARGTSYEQYF

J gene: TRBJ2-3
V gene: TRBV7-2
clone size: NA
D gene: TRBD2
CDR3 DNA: TGTGCCAGCAGCTTAGTCTCCTTGAGCGGGGGGTCAGGGGATACGCAGTATTTT
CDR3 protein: CASSLVSLSGGSGDTQYF

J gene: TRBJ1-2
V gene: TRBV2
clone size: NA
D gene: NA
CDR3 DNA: TGTGCCAGCAGTGATTTGGTTGGGACATCATATGGCTACACCTTC
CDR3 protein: CASSDLVGTSYGYTF

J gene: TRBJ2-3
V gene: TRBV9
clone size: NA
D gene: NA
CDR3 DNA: TGTGCCAGCAGCGACCGGGGAGCGGACACAGATACGCAGTATTTT
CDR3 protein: CASSDRGADTDTQYF

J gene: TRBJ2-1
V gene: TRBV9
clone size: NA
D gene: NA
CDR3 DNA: TGTGCCAGCAGTGCCGGTAGCGAGATATACAATGAGCAGTTCTTC
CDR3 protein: CASSAGSEIYNEQFF

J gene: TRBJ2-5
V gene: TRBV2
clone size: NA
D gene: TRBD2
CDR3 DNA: TGTGCCAGCAGGAGCGGGGGGGCCACAGAGACCCAGTACTTC
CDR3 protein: CASRSGGATETQYF

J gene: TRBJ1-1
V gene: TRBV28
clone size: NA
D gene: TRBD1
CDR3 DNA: TGTGCCAGCAGTTCACCTGGGACAGGGGGTTCTGAAGCTTTCTTT
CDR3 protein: CASSSPGTGGSEAFF

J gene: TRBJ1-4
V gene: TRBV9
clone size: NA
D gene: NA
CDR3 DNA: TGTGCCAGCAGCGGACGGGACGATCCTAATGAAAAACTGTTTTTT
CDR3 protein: CASSGRDDPNEKLFF

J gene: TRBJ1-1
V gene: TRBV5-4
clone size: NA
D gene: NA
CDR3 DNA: TGTGCCAGCAGCTTGGGGGAAAACAGGGCGAACACTGAAGCTTTCTTT
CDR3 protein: CASSLGENRANTEAFF

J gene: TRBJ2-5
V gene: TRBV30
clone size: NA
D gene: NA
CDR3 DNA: TGTGCCTGGAGTAGGGAGCAAGAGACCCAGTACTTC
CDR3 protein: CAWSREQETQYF

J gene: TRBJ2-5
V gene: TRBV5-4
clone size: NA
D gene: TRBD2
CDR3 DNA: TGTGCCAGCAGCTTGGGGCGGCTAGCGGGGAGGGAGACCCAGTACTTC
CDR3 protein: CASSLGRLAGRETQYF

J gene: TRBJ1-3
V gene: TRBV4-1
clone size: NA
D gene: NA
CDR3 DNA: TGCGCCAGCCAGTACAGGGTTGGGTCTGGAAACACCATATATTTT
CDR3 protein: CASQYRVGSGNTIYF

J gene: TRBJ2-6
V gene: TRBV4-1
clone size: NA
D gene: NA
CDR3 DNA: TGCGCCAGCAGCCGGGTCTTCGGGGTTCCTGGGGCCAACGTCCTGACTTTC
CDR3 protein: CASSRVFGVPGANVLTF

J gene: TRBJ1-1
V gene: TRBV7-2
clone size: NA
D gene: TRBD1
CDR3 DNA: TGTGCCAGCAGCTTCACAGGGGTGAACACTGAAGCTTTCTTT
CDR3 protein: CASSFTGVNTEAFF

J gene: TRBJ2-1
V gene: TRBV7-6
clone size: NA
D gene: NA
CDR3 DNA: TGTGCCAGCAGCTTTCGCACAGTAAGCTCCTACAATGAGCAGTTCTTC
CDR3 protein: CASSFRTVSSYNEQFF

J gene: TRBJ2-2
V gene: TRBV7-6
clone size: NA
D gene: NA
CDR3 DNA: TGTGCCAGCAGCTTAGCTGGGGCCGGCGGGGAGCTGTTTTTT
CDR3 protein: CASSLAGAGGELFF

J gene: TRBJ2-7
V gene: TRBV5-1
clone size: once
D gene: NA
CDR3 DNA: NA
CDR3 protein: CASSSSRFYEQYF

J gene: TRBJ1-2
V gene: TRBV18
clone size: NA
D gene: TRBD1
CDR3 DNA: TGTGCCAGCTCACCACCGACAGGGGTCGGCTATGGCTACACCTTC
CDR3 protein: CASSPPTGVGYGYTF

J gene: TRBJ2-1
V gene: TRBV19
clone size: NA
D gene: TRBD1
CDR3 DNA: TGTGCCAGTAGTACCGGAGACTCGGACAGGCACAATGAGCAGTTCTTC
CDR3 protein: CASSTGDSDRHNEQFF

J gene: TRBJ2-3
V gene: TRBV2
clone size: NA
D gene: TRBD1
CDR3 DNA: TGTGCCAGCAGCAAGTGGGGTCCGGGACAGGGCACAGATACGCAGTATTTT
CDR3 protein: CASSKWGPGQGTDTQYF

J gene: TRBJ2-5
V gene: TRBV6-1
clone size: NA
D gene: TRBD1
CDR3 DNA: TGTGCCAGCAGTGGGCGACAGGGGGCACAAGAGACCCAGTACTTC
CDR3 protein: CASSGRQGAQETQYF